The present TCR beta chain was sequenced within a study of blood T cell repertoires in COVID-19. The wider study: Italy, Spain and the United States were the sources of the convalescent and acute COVID-19 samples. PBMCs, B-cell-depleted T cells, or T cells provided the cDNA or gDNA that made up the material.

Germline assignment: CDR1 KGHSH and CDR2 LQKENI. V shed 6 bases, J shed 6 bases, and the junction held 9 bases outside the gene matches. The CDR3 consists of 15 residues. Study processing details: Estimation of nucleated cell counts was performed using reference gene primer amplification. Only in-frame clones appear in the TCRdb table, and some are missing; sequencing was by immunoSEQ multiplex PCR. V, J and clone size reflect that table, while D and trimming were determined from the DNA. Of about 100,000 clones listed, roughly 90% are singletons. This clone was picked up one time. The chain carries TRBV18 and TRBJ2-3; 10 bases map to TRBD1. The specimen sequenced was peripheral blood. The sequence came from a man aged 30 to 39 in a cohort sampled during active COVID-19. CDR3 loop: CASSPGTGDVDTQYF. The CDR3 DNA follows: TGTGCCAGCTCTCCCGGGACAGGGGATGTGGATACGCAGTATTTT.